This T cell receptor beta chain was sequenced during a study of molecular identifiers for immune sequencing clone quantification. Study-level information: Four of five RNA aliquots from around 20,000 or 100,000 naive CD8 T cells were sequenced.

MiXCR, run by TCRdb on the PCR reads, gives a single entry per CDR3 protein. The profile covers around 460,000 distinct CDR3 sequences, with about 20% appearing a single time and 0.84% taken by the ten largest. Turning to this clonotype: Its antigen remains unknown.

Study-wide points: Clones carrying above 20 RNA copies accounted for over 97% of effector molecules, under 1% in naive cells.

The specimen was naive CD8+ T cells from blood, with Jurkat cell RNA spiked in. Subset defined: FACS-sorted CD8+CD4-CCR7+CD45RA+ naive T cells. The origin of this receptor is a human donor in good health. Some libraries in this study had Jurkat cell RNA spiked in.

The CDR3 DNA follows: TGTGCCAGCAGCTCAGTCTGGAGTGAGCAGTTCTTC. Translation gives CASSSVWSEQFF. The chain links TRBV7-9 to TRBJ2-1; D gene uncertain. This CDR3 comprises 12 residues. From germline, CDR1 is SEHNR and CDR2 FQNEAQ (reference sequence). The ends were cut back, 4 bases at V and 9 bases at J, with 10 bases in the middle.